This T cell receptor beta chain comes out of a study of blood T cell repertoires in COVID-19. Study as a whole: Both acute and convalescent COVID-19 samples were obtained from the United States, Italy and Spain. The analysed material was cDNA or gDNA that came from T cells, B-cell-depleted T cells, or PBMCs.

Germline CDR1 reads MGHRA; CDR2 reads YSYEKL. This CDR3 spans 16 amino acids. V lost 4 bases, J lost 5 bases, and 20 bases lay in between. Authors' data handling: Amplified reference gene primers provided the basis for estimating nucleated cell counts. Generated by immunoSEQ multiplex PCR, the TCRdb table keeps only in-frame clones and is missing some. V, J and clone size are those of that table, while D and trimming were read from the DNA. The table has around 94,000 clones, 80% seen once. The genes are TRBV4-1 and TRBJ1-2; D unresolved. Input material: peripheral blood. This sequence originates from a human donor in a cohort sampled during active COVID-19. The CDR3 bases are TGCGCCAGCAGCCCACTCGGCCAGCGCCGCTATTATGGCTACACCTTC. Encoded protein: CASSPLGQRRYYGYTF.